This T cell receptor (beta chain) comes out of a study of regulatory T cells in long-lasting Graves disease. This clonotype was found a few times. Its antigen is unknown. Arm-PCR of CDR3 regions and iRepertoire HTBI primers were used to build TCR beta libraries. Via MiXCR, TCRdb re-called the multiplex PCR reads, giving one row per CDR3 protein. The sample comprises about 620,000 distinct CDR3 sequences, roughly 16% of which are singletons, and roughly 18% rests with the top ten. Germline V lookup: CDR1 MNHEY, CDR2 SMNVEV (reference sequence). The V end lost 2 bases, the J end lost 4 bases, and 14 bases lay between the germline ends. CDR3 length equals 15 residues. Noted time point: newly diagnosed GD, antithyroid drugs for less than 3 months. The TCR library was prepared using RNA isolated from PBMCs. Findings and caveats of the study: Reduced TCR diversity was observed in persistent Graves' patients versus newly diagnosed patients.

These data also formed part of another study, on T cells in Graves' hyperthyroidism and ophthalmopathy. That source notes: HTBI primers drove first-round RT-PCR of the TCR CDR3.

Sequencing was performed on peripheral blood mononuclear cells (PBMCs), taken at new diagnosis, from a patient treated with antithyroid drugs. The TCR originated in a woman aged 25-40 years with Graves disease. The chain carries TRBV27 and TRBJ2-5, with D possibly matching TRBD1 (7 bases). The CDR3: CASSLRGLALETQYF. As DNA, the CDR3 is TGTGCCAGCAGTTTAAGGGGGCTAGCGCTAGAGACCCAGTACTTC.